Following are 5 T cell receptor beta chains from one sample sequenced in a study of T cells in women clearing cervical HPV infection. Generated by immunoSEQ multiplex PCR, the TCRdb table keeps only in-frame clones and is missing some. This listing includes tens of thousands of clones. The sequencing input was blood buffy coat. These receptors were taken from a woman between 18 and 70 years old with a cervical HPV16 infection that either progressed to CIN3+ or cleared (not recorded which).

A word on this clone: The read terminates 3 residues before the CDR3 end, so the remaining end is supplied by the germline J gene. This rearrangement joins TRBV18 to TRBJ2-3; 11 bases are a match to TRBD2. The CDR3 length is 17 residues. Germline CDR1 KGHSH, CDR2 LQKENI. CDR3 DNA (partial): TGTGCCAGCTCCTCGAGATCGACTAGCGGGAACCAAGAGACG. Amino acid sequence: CASSSRSTSGNQET. The whole CDR3 region reads CASSSRSTSGNQETQYF.

Remarks on this clone: The DNA ends 3 residues before the CDR3 does, and the rest of the CDR3 is filled in from the germline J gene. The rearrangement uses TRBV30 and TRBJ1-4; 9 bases line up with TRBD1. The CDR3 has 13 amino acids. CDR1 is GTSNPN and CDR2 is SVGIG in the germline V gene (reference sequence). The V and J ends lost 7 bases and 8 bases, in that order; junction bases with no gene match: 8. CDR3 loop: CAYVDRGGEKLFF. CDR3 DNA (partial): TGTGCCTATGTGGACAGGGGAGGCGAAAAA.

Concerning this clone itself: The read falls 3 residues short of the CDR3 end, and the missing part is taken from the germline J gene. This chain links TRBV18 with TRBJ1-2; D remains unclear. Per germline, CDR1 KGHSH and CDR2 LQKENI. This CDR3 is built from 14 residues. The DNA read from the CDR3 is TGTGCCAGCGCCCCGGACTCTGGGTTGAATGAC. It specifies CASAPDSGLND. The whole CDR3 sequence is CASAPDSGLNDYTF.

With respect to this clone: The read halts 3 residues ahead of the CDR3 end, with the missing end drawn from the germline J gene. V is TRBV20-1 and J is TRBJ1-2; 10 bases map to TRBD1. There are 17 residues in the CDR3. From germline, CDR1 is DFQATT and CDR2 SNEGSKA (reference sequence). CDR3 protein: CSARALLTGTGEHDYTF. The DNA read from the CDR3 is TGCAGTGCTAGAGCCCTATTAACCGGGACAGGGGAGCACGAC.

Concerning this clone: The read ends 3 residues early relative to the CDR3; the germline J gene fills the gap. The chain combines TRBV6-2 or TRBV6-3 with TRBJ2-7; D might be TRBD1 (5 bases). The germline CDR1 and CDR2 sequences are MNHEY and SVGEGT. V was pared by 7 bases and J by 4 bases, with 11 bases between. CDR3 length: 12 amino acids. CDR3 sequence: CASKQSGYEQYF. Incomplete CDR3 DNA: TGTGCCAGCAAGCAATCAGGGTACGAG.